This entry is about one T cell receptor (beta chain). Germline CDR1 and CDR2: SNHLY and FYNNEI. The V end was cut by 2 bases, the J end by 5 bases, with 10 bases between. The CDR3 length is 14 residues. This record belongs to a study of blood T cell repertoires in COVID-19. Overall study: Acute and convalescent COVID-19 samples came from the United States, Italy and Spain. T cells, B-cell-depleted T cells, or PBMCs provided the cDNA or gDNA that served as material.

Per the original methods: Nucleated cell counts were estimated from reference gene primer amplification. TCRdb's copy holds only in-frame clones and misses some; the assay was immunoSEQ multiplex PCR. V, J and clone size reflect that table, while D and trimming were determined from the DNA. There are about 140,000 clones in the sample; about 80% occur only once, and more than 7% lies in the top ten. The chain recombines TRBV2 with TRBJ1-5, with D hard to call. The receptor comes from a human donor in a cohort sampled during active COVID-19. The specimen was peripheral blood. The CDR3 region has the DNA TGTGCCAGCAGTGAACAGAACAAAGATCAGCCCCAGCATTTT. Translated: CASSEQNKDQPQHF.